This T cell receptor (beta chain) was recovered during a study of blood T cell repertoires in COVID-19. Study in general: There were acute and convalescent COVID-19 samples, and they came from the United States, Italy and Spain.

In the authors' methods: Reference gene primer amplification in the assay estimated nucleated cell counts. Clones were sequenced by immunoSEQ multiplex PCR, and TCRdb holds only the in-frame ones, with some missing. That table gives V, J and clone size, and the DNA gave D and trimming. Of some 350,000 clones in the sample, approximately 88% were seen once. Trimming shortened V by 4 bases and J by 0 bases, and 21 bases separated the two germline ends. The germline gives CDR1 SGHRS, CDR2 YFSETQ. CDR3 length equals 18 residues. The chain is built from TRBV5-1 and TRBJ2-3, with D unclear. The specimen was PBMCs or T cells enriched from blood (not recorded which). The TCR comes from a man aged 30 to 39 who had recovered from COVID-19. The CDR3 sequence is CASSPLRGPPSSTDTQYF. The CDR3 nucleotides are TGCGCCAGCAGCCCGCTCAGAGGTCCCCCCTCTAGCACAGATACGCAGTATTTT.